One sample yielded the 24 T cell receptor beta chains listed below, sequenced in a study of cytomegalovirus exposure and HLA in healthy donors. The PCR used 60 Vbeta and 13 Jbeta primers. Profiled with immunoSEQ multiplex PCR; TCRdb holds only in-frame clones, not every one. In the table there are some 150,000 clones, 75% to 85% of which are singletons. The sequenced sample consisted of PBMCs. These receptors were obtained from a woman aged 45-59 years in good health and CMV-seronegative.

The rearrangement links TRBV6-6 to TRBJ2-5; D is perhaps TRBD2 (5 bases). CDR1 is MNHNY and CDR2 is SVGAGI in the germline V gene (reference sequence). V was shortened by 5 bases and J by 1 base, with 14 bases between the two germline ends. The CDR3 is made up of 15 amino acids. The CDR3: CASSANGLGQETQYF. CDR3 nucleotides: TGTGCCAGCAGTGCTAATGGACTGGGCCAAGAGACCCAGTACTTC.

Only one count was recorded for this clone. The V and J genes are TRBV7-9 and TRBJ2-1; TRBD2 might be the D (6 bases). The CDR3 runs 16 residues. CDR1 SEHNR and CDR2 FQNEAQ come from the germline V gene (reference sequence). Trimming left V 6 bases short and J 0 bases short, with 15 bases between. The CDR3 DNA reads TGTGCCAGCAGTTTGCCCGGGACTCCCTCCTACAATGAGCAGTTCTTC. Translated: CASSLPGTPSYNEQFF. Full variable domain (rest looked up from reference TRBV7-9 and TRBJ2-1): DTGVSQNPRHKITKRGQNVTFRCDPISEHNRLYWYRQTLGQGPEFLTYFQNEAQLEKSRLLSDRFSAERPKGSFSTLEIQRTEQGDSAMYLCASSLPGTPSYNEQFFGPGTRLTVL.

The rearrangement links TRBV19 to TRBJ2-7; D may be TRBD1 (6 bases). This CDR3 spans 14 amino acids. Germline lookup yields CDR1 LNHDA and CDR2 SQIVND (reference sequence). V lost 5 bases, J lost 6 bases, and 17 bases lay in between. The DNA of the CDR3 is TGTGCCAGTAGTTTCATACAGGGTTCGGGCGAGCAGTACTTC. This gives the protein CASSFIQGSGEQYF.

The gene calls are TRBV6-6 and TRBJ2-7; a weak D match, TRBD1 (5 bases). The V gene lost 2 bases and the J gene lost 4 bases, with 12 bases spanning the gap. This CDR3 contains 14 residues. Germline CDR1 and CDR2: MNHNY and SVGAGI (reference sequence). As DNA, the CDR3 is TGTGCCAGCAGTTACGAGGCCACAGGATACGAGCAGTACTTC. Its translation: CASSYEATGYEQYF.

This rearrangement joins TRBV7-9 to TRBJ2-1; 8 bases agree with TRBD1. J lost 9 bases, V lost 3 bases, and 10 bases had no gene match. Germline V gene lookup returns CDR1 SEHNR and CDR2 FQNEAQ (reference sequence). The CDR3 runs to 15 residues. The CDR3 coding sequence is TGTGCCAGCAGCTTCGGCGGCAGGGGGCTGGGTGAGCAGTTCTTC. Protein product: CASSFGGRGLGEQFF.

The chain employs TRBV5-6 and TRBJ2-7; TRBD2 agrees at 12 bases. The V gene's germline CDR1 is SGHDT and CDR2 YYEEEE. Trimming took 5 bases from V and 1 from J; bases not matched to a gene: 16. The CDR3 has 19 residues. The CDR3 is CASSPLKTSGSRGSYEQYF. In nucleotides, the CDR3 is TGTGCCAGCAGTCCCCTCAAGACTAGCGGGAGTAGAGGGTCCTACGAGCAGTACTTC.

The CDR3 nucleotides read TGCGCCAGCAGACCGGGACAGGGTCTCAATGAGCAGTTCTTC. Its translation is CASRPGQGLNEQFF. The gene calls are TRBV5-1 and TRBJ2-1; 9 positions agree with TRBD1. CDR1 and CDR2 (germline): SGHRS, YFSETQ. J gave up 6 bases and V 5 bases, and 6 bases lay outside the gene matches. The CDR3 covers 14 residues.

The CDR3 DNA is TGTGCCAGCAGTTTATCGTTCTTGGCGGGGACAGATACGCAGTATTTT. It is translated as CASSLSFLAGTDTQYF. V usage is TRBV28 and J usage is TRBJ2-3; tentatively, D is TRBD2 (6 bases). The CDR3 extends over 16 amino acids. Trimming shortened V by 1 base and J by 3 bases, and 14 bases separated the two germline ends. Germline CDR1 and CDR2: MDHEN and SYDVKM.

The CDR3 DNA follows: TGTGCCAGTAGTCAAGGGCATGGGGCCTATGGCTACACCTTC. Amino acids: CASSQGHGAYGYTF. V and J are TRBV19 and TRBJ1-2; TRBD1 might be the D (5 bases). This CDR3 is built from 14 residues. Trimming stripped 5 bases from V and 4 bases from J, with 14 bases between. Germline CDR1 is LNHDA and CDR2 is SQIVND (reference sequence).

The chain carries TRBV18 and TRBJ2-7; 7 bases map to TRBD1. Losses at the gene ends were 2 bases for V and 6 bases for J; bases not matched to a gene: 10. Germline CDR1 is KGHSH and CDR2 is LQKENI. CDR3 length equals 15 residues. Here the CDR3 DNA reads TGTGCCAGCTCACCAGAGAGACAGGGTTCTTCCGAGCAGTACTTC. Translation: CASSPERQGSSEQYF. Combining the CDR3 with reference TRBV18 and TRBJ2-7 gives the whole variable domain NAGVMQNPRHLVRRRGQEARLRCSPMKGHSHVYWYRQLPEEGLKFMVYLQKENIIDESGMPKERFSAEFPKEGPSILRIQQVVRGDSAAYFCASSPERQGSSEQYFGPGTRLTVT.

This chain connects TRBV6-5 to TRBJ2-7, with 8 bases aligning to TRBD1. With 8 bases clipped from V and 6 bases from J, the junction kept 3 bases outside the gene matches. The CDR3 contains 11 residues. Germline CDR1 MNHEY, CDR2 SVGAGI. This chain's CDR3 is CASAGGSEQYF. The DNA of the CDR3 is TGTGCCAGCGCAGGGGGCTCCGAGCAGTACTTC.

The rearrangement joins TRBV5-1 to TRBJ2-1, with D possibly TRBD1 on 7 matching bases. The V end was cut by 4 bases, the J end by 4 bases, with 12 bases between. The germline V gene has CDR1 SGHRS and CDR2 YFSETQ. This CDR3 is built from 14 residues. The CDR3 spells CASSTQGGYNEQFF. As DNA, the CDR3 is TGCGCCAGCAGCACCCAGGGGGGATACAATGAGCAGTTCTTC.

The rearrangement links TRBV28 to TRBJ1-2, with 7 bases identical to TRBD1. Germline CDR1 reads MDHEN; CDR2 reads SYDVKM. The trim removed 6 bases at V and 5 bases at J, leaving 9 bases unmatched. CDR3 size: 14 residues. CDR3 amino acids: CASSWDSYMYGYTF. CDR3 nucleotides: TGTGCCAGCAGCTGGGACAGTTATATGTATGGCTACACCTTC.

This chain uses TRBV28 with TRBJ1-1; 8 nucleotides line up with TRBD1. Germline CDR1 reads MDHEN; CDR2 reads SYDVKM. This CDR3 contains 18 residues. V dropped 3 bases and J dropped 0; count of bases not matched to a gene: 12. CDR3: CASSFSDRTGGMNTEAFF. As DNA, the CDR3 is TGTGCCAGCAGTTTCTCCGACCGAACAGGGGGGATGAACACTGAAGCTTTCTTT. Combining the CDR3 with reference TRBV28 and TRBJ1-1 gives the whole variable domain DVKVTQSSRYLVKRTGEKVFLECVQDMDHENMFWYRQDPGLGLRLIYFSYDVKMKEKGDIPEGYSVSREKKERFSLILESASTNQTSMYLCASSFSDRTGGMNTEAFFGQGTRLTVV.

The chain links TRBV7-8 to TRBJ1-4; D gene unclear. Trimming took off 5 bases at V and 1 base at J, with 14 bases between the two ends. The germline gives CDR1 SGHVS, CDR2 FQNEAQ. This CDR3 comprises 16 residues. The CDR3, as DNA: TGTGCCAGCAGCCTACGCAGGCGGGGAACTAATGAAAAACTGTTTTTT. Amino acid sequence: CASSLRRRGTNEKLFF.

On this clone itself: The germline gene is not matched at one end of the junction; a read error may be the cause. This chain's CDR3 is CSSSLAVASYEQYF. The CDR3 DNA reads TGTTCCAGCAGCTTAGCGGTAGCCAGCTACGAGCAGTACTTC. The V call is TRBV7-9, the J call TRBJ2-7; D might be TRBD2 (6 bases). There are 14 residues in the CDR3. Germline V lookup: CDR1 SEHNR, CDR2 FQNEAQ (reference sequence).

This chain uses TRBV10-1 with TRBJ2-1, with TRBD2 matching over 7 bases. This CDR3 has 14 residues. In germline, CDR1 is WNHNN, CDR2 SYGVQD (reference sequence). V was pared by 4 bases and J by 1 base, with 1 base of the junction left unmatched. The CDR3 reads CASSVGGSYNEQFF. For the CDR3, the DNA is TGCGCCAGCAGTGTCGGGGGGTCCTACAATGAGCAGTTCTTC.

Details on this clone: One end of the junction fails to match germline, which may point to a read error. This rearrangement joins TRBV7-9 to TRBJ2-5; D is unclear. In germline, CDR1 is SEHNR, CDR2 FQNEAQ (reference sequence). The CDR3 length is 15 residues. The CDR3 DNA reads TGTTCCAGCAGCCAACCCCGGGTTACCGGGGAGACCCAGTACTTC. Translating gives CSSSQPRVTGETQYF.

This chain links TRBV11-2 with TRBJ2-7; TRBD2 might be the D (6 bases). The germline V gene encodes CDR1 SGHAT and CDR2 FQNNGV. Between the trimmed V and J ends, which lost 1 base and 5 bases, there was a span of 24 bases. This CDR3 has 18 amino acids. CDR3 in amino acids: CASSLGLRRASSRNEQYF. CDR3 nucleotide sequence: TGTGCCAGCAGCTTAGGCTTAAGGAGGGCGAGTAGTAGGAACGAGCAGTACTTC.

The CDR3 here is CASSLIQNTEAFF. The CDR3 region has the DNA TGTGCCAGCAGCTTAATTCAGAACACTGAAGCTTTCTTT. The chain uses TRBV11-2 and TRBJ1-1; D is unresolved. V shed 2 bases and J shed 1 base, with 5 bases lying between them. This CDR3 has 13 amino acids. Germline values: CDR1 SGHAT, CDR2 FQNNGV.

This sequence joins TRBV9 and TRBJ2-7; 9 positions agree with TRBD1. This CDR3 spans 15 amino acids. J lost 1 base, V lost 0 bases, and 2 bases had no gene match. In germline, CDR1 is SGDLS, CDR2 YYNGEE. Written as DNA, the CDR3 is TGTGCCAGCAGCGTAGGGGGGACAGGGTCCTACGAGCAGTACTTC. Encoded protein: CASSVGGTGSYEQYF.

The V and J genes are TRBV29-1 and TRBJ2-4; no clear D gene. The CDR3 has 12 residues. The germline V and J ends were trimmed by 6 bases and 5 bases, with 11 bases remaining between them. The germline CDR1 and CDR2 sequences are SQVTM and ANQGSEA. In DNA, the CDR3 is TGCAGCGTCCAAGGCCAGGAAAACATTCAGTACTTC. Its protein product is CSVQGQENIQYF.

The gene calls are TRBV6-1 and TRBJ2-1; possibly TRBD2 for D (6 bases). The CDR3 spans 13 residues. The germline CDR1 and CDR2 sequences are MNHNS and SASEGT. V shed 5 bases and J shed 10 bases, with 15 bases lying between them. This CDR3 reads CASSPVMGGEQFF. The CDR3 coding sequence is TGTGCCAGCAGTCCCGTGATGGGGGGAGAGCAGTTCTTC.

As to this clone: This CDR3 is also generated by other DNA sequences in the sample. The chain combines TRBV27 with TRBJ1-6; 8 positions match TRBD1. Germline assignment: CDR1 MNHEY and CDR2 SMNVEV (reference sequence). This CDR3 is 15 amino acids long. The V gene end was trimmed by 8 bases and the J gene end by 10 bases; junction bases not matched to a gene: 13. As DNA, the CDR3 is TGTGCCAGCGTTAATTGCGGGGGACAGGAATCACCCCTCCACTTT. Protein sequence: CASVNCGGQESPLHF.